This T cell receptor beta chain was sequenced during a study of early T cells in non-severe SARS-CoV-2 infection. Study as a whole: Investigators sequenced bulk RNA drawn from unsorted whole blood, and chains remained unpaired.

CDR1 is SGHRS, CDR2 YFSETQ, per germline. V lost 3 bases and J lost 4, with 13 bases in between. The CDR3 runs 14 residues. The protocol attached unique molecular identifiers to individual cDNA molecules. TCRdb re-called the 5' RACE reads with MiXCR, one entry per CDR3 protein. This sample has tens of thousands of distinct CDR3 sequences, with 15% found just once. This clonotype turned up a few times. Sequenced input: whole blood. This clonotype was sampled from an adult who was a healthcare worker with PCR-confirmed SARS-CoV-2 infection or an uninfected control (not recorded which). The chain combines TRBV5-1 with TRBJ1-1; perhaps TRBD1 as D (5 bases). CDR3 bases: TGCGCCAGCAGCTCCCGGGACGCAACCACTGAAGCTTTCTTT. It is translated as CASSSRDATTEAFF.